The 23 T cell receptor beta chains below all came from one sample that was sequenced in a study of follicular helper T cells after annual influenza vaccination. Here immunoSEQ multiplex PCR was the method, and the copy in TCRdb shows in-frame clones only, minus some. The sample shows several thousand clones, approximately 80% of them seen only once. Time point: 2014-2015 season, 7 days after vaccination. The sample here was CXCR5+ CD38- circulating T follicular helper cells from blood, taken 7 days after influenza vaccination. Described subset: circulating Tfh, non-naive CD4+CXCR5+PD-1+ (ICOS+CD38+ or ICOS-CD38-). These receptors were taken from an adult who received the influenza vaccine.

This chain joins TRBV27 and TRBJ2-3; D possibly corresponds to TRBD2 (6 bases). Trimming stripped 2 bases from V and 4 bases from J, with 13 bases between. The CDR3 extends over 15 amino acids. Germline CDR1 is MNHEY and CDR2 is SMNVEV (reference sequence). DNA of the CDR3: TGTGCCAGCAGTTTACCGGGAGAGGGGCCAGATACGCAGTATTTT. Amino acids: CASSLPGEGPDTQYF.

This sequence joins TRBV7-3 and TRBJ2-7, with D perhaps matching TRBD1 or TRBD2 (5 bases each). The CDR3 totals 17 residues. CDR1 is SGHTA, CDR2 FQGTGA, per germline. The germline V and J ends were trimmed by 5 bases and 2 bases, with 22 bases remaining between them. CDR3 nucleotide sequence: TGTGCCAGCAGCCATAATATCGGGACCCAAAGCGCCTACGAGCAGTACTTC. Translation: CASSHNIGTQSAYEQYF.

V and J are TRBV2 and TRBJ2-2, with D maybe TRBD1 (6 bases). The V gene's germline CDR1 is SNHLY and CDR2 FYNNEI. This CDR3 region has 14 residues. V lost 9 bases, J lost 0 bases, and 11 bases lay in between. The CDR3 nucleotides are TGTGCCAGGGAACGACAGGCGAACACCGGGGAGCTGTTTTTT. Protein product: CARERQANTGELFF.

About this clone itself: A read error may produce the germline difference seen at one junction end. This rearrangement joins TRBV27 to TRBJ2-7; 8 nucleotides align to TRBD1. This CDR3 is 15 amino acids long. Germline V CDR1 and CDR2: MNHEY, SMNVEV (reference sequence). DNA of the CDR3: TGTGTCAGCATAAGGAACGCAGGGGGCATGAACGAGCAGTACTTC. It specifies CVSIRNAGGMNEQYF.

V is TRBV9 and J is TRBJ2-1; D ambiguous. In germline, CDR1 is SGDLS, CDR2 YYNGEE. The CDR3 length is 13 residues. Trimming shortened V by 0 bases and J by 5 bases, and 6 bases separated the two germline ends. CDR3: CASSVAEDNEQFF. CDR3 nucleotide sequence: TGTGCCAGCAGCGTAGCTGAAGACAATGAGCAGTTCTTC.

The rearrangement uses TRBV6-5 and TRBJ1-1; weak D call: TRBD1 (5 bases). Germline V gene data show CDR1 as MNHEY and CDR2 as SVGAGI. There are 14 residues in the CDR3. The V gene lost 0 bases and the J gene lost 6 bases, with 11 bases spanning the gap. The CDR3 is CASSYSRVPPEAFF. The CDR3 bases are TGTGCCAGCAGTTACTCCAGGGTCCCCCCTGAAGCTTTCTTT.

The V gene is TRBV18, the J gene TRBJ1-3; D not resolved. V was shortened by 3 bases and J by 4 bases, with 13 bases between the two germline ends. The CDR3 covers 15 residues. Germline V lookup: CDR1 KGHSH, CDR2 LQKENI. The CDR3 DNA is TGTGCCAGCTCACCCCGTTACGACTTAGGAAACACCATATATTTT. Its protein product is CASSPRYDLGNTIYF.

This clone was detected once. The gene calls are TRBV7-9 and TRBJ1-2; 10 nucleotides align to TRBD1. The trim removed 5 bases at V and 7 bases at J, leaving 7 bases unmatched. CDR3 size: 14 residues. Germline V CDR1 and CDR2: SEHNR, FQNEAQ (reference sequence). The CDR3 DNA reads TGTGCCAGCAGCAATGGGGGACAGGGGTCTGGCTACACCTTC. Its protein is CASSNGGQGSGYTF.

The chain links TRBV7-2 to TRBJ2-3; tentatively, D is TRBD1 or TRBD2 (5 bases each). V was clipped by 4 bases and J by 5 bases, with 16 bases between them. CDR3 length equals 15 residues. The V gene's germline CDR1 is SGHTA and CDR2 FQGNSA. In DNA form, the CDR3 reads TGTGCCAGCAGCTCCGGGGTGGGTGGGGGAGATACGCAGTATTTT. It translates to CASSSGVGGGDTQYF.

In DNA form, the CDR3 reads TGTGCCAGTAGTATTCAAACGGGTGAAAAACTGTTTTTT. Protein product: CASSIQTGEKLFF. V is TRBV19 and J is TRBJ1-4; no clear D gene. V was shortened by 3 bases and J by 7 bases, with 9 bases between the two germline ends. Per the germline V gene, CDR1 is LNHDA and CDR2 is SQIVND (reference sequence). The CDR3 spans 13 residues. The full variable domain, rest sourced from reference TRBV19 and TRBJ1-4, is DGGITQSPKYLFRKEGQNVTLSCEQNLNHDAMYWYRQDPGQGLRLIYYSQIVNDFQKGDIAEGYSVSREKKESFPLTVTSAQKNPTAFYLCASSIQTGEKLFFGSGTQLSVL.

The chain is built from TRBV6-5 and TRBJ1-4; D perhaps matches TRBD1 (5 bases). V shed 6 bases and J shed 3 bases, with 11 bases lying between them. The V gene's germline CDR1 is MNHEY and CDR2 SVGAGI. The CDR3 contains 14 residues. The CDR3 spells CASRRRVSNEKLFF. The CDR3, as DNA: TGTGCCAGCAGGCGCAGGGTCTCTAATGAAAAACTGTTTTTT.

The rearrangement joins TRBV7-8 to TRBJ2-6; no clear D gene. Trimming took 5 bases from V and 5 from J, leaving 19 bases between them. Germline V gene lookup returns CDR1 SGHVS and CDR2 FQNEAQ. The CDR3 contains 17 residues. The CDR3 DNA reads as TGTGCCAGCAGCAGCGCGCCCCCACAAAGTCGGGCCAACGTCCTGACTTTC. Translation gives CASSSAPPQSRANVLTF.

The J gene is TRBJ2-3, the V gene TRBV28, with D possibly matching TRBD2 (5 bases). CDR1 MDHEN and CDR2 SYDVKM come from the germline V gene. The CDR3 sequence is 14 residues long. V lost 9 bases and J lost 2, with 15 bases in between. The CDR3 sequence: CASVGSGPTDTQYF. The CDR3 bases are TGTGCCAGTGTCGGAAGCGGACCCACAGATACGCAGTATTTT.

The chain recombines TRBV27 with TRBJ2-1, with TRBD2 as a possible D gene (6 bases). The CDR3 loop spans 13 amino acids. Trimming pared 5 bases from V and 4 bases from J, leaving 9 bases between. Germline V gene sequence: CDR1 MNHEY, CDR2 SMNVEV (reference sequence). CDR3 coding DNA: TGTGCCAGCAGTGTGACTAGGTACAATGAGCAGTTCTTC. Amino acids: CASSVTRYNEQFF.

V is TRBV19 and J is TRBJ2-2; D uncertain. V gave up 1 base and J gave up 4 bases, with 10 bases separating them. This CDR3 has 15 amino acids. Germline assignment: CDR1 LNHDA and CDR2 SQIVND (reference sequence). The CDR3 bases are TGTGCCAGTAGTATAGCTTCGACCGCCACCGGGGAGCTGTTTTTT. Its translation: CASSIASTATGELFF.

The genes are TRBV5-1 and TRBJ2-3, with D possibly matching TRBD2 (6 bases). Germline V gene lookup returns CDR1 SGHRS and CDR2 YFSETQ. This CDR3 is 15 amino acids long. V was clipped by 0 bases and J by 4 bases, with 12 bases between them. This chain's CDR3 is CASSLVGLVPDTQYF. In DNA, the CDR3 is TGCGCCAGCAGCTTGGTGGGACTTGTCCCAGATACGCAGTATTTT. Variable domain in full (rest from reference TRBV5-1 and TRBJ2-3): KAGVTQTPRYLIKTRGQQVTLSCSPISGHRSVSWYQQTPGQGLQFLFEYFSETQRNKGNFPGRFSGRQFSNSRSEMNVSTLELGDSALYLCASSLVGLVPDTQYFGPGTRLTVL.

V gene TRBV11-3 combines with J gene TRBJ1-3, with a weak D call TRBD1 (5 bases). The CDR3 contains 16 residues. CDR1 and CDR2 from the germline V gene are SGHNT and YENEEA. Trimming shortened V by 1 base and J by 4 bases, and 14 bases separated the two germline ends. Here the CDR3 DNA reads TGTGCCAGCAGCTTAGCAGGGTCTGTCCCGGGAAACACCATATATTTT. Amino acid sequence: CASSLAGSVPGNTIYF.

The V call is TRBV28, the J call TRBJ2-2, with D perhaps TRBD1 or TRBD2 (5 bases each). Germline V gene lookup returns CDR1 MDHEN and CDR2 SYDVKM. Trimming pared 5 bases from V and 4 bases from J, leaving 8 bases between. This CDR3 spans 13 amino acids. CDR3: CASSRDLTGELFF. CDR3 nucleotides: TGTGCCAGCAGTCGGGACCTCACCGGGGAGCTGTTTTTT.

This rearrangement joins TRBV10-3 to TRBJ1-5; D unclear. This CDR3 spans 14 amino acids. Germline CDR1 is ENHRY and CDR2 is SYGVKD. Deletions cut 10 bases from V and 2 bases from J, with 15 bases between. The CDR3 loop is CATLEADGNQPQHF. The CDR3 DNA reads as TGTGCCACCCTGGAGGCAGACGGCAATCAGCCCCAGCATTTT.

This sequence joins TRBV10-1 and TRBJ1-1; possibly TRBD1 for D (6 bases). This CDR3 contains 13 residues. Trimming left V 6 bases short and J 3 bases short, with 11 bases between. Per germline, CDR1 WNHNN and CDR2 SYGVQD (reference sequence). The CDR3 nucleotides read TGCGCCAGCAGACAGGGCGATTACACTGAAGCTTTCTTT. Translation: CASRQGDYTEAFF.

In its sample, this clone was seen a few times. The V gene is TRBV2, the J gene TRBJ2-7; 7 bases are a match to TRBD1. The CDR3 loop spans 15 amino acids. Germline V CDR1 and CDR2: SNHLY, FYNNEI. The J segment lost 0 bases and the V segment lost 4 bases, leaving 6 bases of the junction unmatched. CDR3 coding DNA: TGTGCCAGCAGTGGGGCAGGGGGAATCTCCTACGAGCAGTACTTC. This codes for CASSGAGGISYEQYF.

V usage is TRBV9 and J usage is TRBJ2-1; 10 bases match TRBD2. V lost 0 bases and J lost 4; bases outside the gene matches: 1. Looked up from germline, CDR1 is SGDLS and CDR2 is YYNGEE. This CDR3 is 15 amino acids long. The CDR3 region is CASSVAAGGYNEQFF. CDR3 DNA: TGTGCCAGCAGCGTAGCAGCGGGGGGGTACAATGAGCAGTTCTTC.

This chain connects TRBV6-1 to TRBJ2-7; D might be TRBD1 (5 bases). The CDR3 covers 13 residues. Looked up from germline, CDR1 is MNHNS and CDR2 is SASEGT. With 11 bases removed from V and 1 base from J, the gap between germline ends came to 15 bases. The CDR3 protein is CAGQTAFSYEQYF. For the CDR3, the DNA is TGTGCCGGCCAGACAGCTTTTTCCTACGAGCAGTACTTC.